This TCR beta chain derives from a study of siplizumab effects on memory and regulatory T cells. Study results and caveats: Mappable alloreactive CD4+ clones came from Treg cells around 65% of the time on average with siplizumab, against roughly 29% in controls. Naive T cells appeared more diverse than memory cells and seemed to be major alloresponse contributors. The majority of clones, roughly 75-97% of proliferating CD4+ or CD8+ clones, lacked an assignable naive or memory phenotype.

CDR1 is MNHNY, CDR2 SVGAGI, per germline (reference sequence). CDR3 length: 14 amino acids. Trimming cost V 6 bases and J 7 bases, with 18 bases left between them. As regards this clone: The antigen is unknown.

Data came from immunoSEQ multiplex PCR; TCRdb stores just in-frame clones and leaves some out. The profile shows approximately 120,000 clones, approximately 90% of them singletons. This TCR derives from a human donor in good health. The specimen was Tregs sorted from blood. This rearrangement joins TRBV6-6 to TRBJ2-5; D assignment may be TRBD1 or TRBD2 (5 bases each). CDR3 region: CASSLGDLLSTQYF. CDR3 sequence (DNA): TGTGCCAGCAGCCTTGGGGACCTACTTTCGACCCAGTACTTC.